This TCR beta chain was identified during a study of blood T cell repertoires in COVID-19 (dated by TCRdb to between 2020 and 2021). Broadly, across the study: Collaborator samples came from the United States, Italy and Spain and covered acute and convalescent phases of COVID-19. The prospective study material was composed of cDNA or gDNA derived from T cells, B-cell-depleted T cells, or PBMCs. Subjects who had been exposed to COVID-19, were actively infected with it, or had recovered from it provided the deeply sampled blood TCRbeta repertoires that made up the dataset. A freely available public database, intended as a resource for researchers studying the immune response to SARS-CoV-2, is where the repertoires were released. Samples were obtained from the ongoing ImmuneRACE study (first 160 participants) and from 1,200 or so subjects provided by 6 global collaborators. A de-identified subject ID, COVID-19 status, age in years and sex were almost always included in the sample metadata. Where HLA class I and class II types were available, the types were taken from metadata supplied by the sample provider, not from assay-based typing.

Points on this clone: The antigen it recognizes is unknown. Per-base quality was not reported, and no clone a single base away is much larger than it.

Paper-wide results and their limitations: Clinical and demographic metadata were provided uncurated, with the amount varying by source and participant.

The CDR3 spans 16 residues, from the cysteine through the phenylalanine. The only DNA kept is the CDR3, 48 bases in frame from the first base. CDR1 and CDR2 were assigned from the germline V gene as MGHRA and YSYEKL. The germline ends are 13 bases apart after V is trimmed by 1 base and J by 3 bases. TCRbeta CDR3 regions were amplified from genomic DNA by means of the immunoSEQ Assay, a bias-controlled multiplex PCR. Regarding the original processing steps: Nucleated cell counts per sample were estimated from amplification of reference gene primers within the assay. To quantify the absolute abundance of each unique TCRbeta CDR3 rearrangement, sequence reads were collapsed and filtered. For each sample, productive Simpson clonality was calculated by taking the square root of Simpson's diversity index across productive rearrangements. The clones in this table, taken by TCRdb from immuneACCESS, are in-frame only. Not every clone is retained; where verified, under half of the shortfall comes from an unresolved V gene, and the cause of the rest is unknown. V and J calls and clone size come straight from that table; D and trimming were deduced from the DNA. The sample has some 500,000 clones on record, approximately 88% of them singletons. In total, the top ten clones hold 7.5% to 9% of the sample.

One collaborating source in Seattle enrolled patients while the patients were actively infected and followed the patients over time throughout the course of disease. The collaborating institutions used their own protocols to collect whole blood in K2EDTA tubes. Collaborator samples were shipped for TCRbeta analysis as frozen whole blood, isolated PBMCs, or DNA extracted from either sample type. The sequence joins TRBV4-1 to TRBJ1-5, with the D segment identity uncertain. This receptor was identified in a woman between 45 and 65 years old with COVID-19, enrolled during active disease. Source material: peripheral blood. The bases read TGCGCCAGCAGCCAAGGTAGGAGTCCTATCAATCAGCCCCAGCATTTT. Translated, it reads CASSQGRSPINQPQHF.